The clone carrying this T cell receptor beta chain was seen at least ten times. The target antigen is unknown. Between the trimmed V and J ends, which lost 6 bases and 1 base, there was a span of 12 bases. This CDR3 comprises 14 residues. TCRdb recomputed calls from the reads with MiXCR, one row per CDR3 protein. The table records 86,000 or so distinct CDR3 sequences, about 24% of them present only once. This entry comes from a study of T cell repertoires in cytomegalovirus infection. The chain carries TRBV12-3 or TRBV12-4 and TRBJ1-1; D perhaps matches TRBD1 (6 bases). This sequence was found in a human donor in good health (CMV status not recorded). Some clones in this sample may be carry-over from other donors' samples. The sequences come from CD8+ T cells from cultured PBMCs, collected from culture after CMV antigen stimulation. CDR3 sequence (DNA): TGTGCCAGCAGGCAAAAAGGGGGGAACACTGAAGCTTTCTTT. Its translation: CASRQKGGNTEAFF.